This T cell receptor (beta chain) was retrieved from a study of blood T cells in healthy people across ages. The CDR3 length is 14 residues. Per the germline V gene, CDR1 is SGHVS and CDR2 is FQNEAQ. Together with a sample-barcoded 5' primer, a J-beta primer mix was included in a second PCR lasting about 6 to 11 cycles. TCRdb analysed the 5' RACE reads with MiXCR anew, one entry per CDR3 protein. This table has 600,000 to 1,000,000 distinct CDR3 sequences, 20% to 30% appearing once. These data were likewise used in another study, on T cells of mothers and their children.

This clonotype originated in a boy under 18 in good health. Input material: blood. The chain uses TRBV7-8 and TRBJ2-1; D is unclear. The DNA end is a closer match to TRBJ2-5, so the J assignment may be wrong. The CDR3 loop is CASSSFAGGETQYF. The CDR3, as DNA: TGTGCCAGCAGCTCCTTTGCCGGCGGAGAGACCCAGTACTTC.